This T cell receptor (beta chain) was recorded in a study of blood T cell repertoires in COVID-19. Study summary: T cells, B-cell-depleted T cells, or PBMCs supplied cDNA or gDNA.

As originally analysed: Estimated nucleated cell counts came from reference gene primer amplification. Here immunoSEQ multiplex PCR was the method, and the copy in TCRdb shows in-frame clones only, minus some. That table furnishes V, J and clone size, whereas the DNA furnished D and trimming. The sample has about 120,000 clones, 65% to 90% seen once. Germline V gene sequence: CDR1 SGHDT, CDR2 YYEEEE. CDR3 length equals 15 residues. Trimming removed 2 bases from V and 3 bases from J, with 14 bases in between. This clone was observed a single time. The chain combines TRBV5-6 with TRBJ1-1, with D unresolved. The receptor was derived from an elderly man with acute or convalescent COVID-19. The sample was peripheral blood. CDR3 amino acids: CASSFLAGFDTEAFF. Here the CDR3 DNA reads TGTGCCAGCAGCTTTTTAGCGGGGTTCGACACTGAAGCTTTCTTT. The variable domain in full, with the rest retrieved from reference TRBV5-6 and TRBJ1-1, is DAGVTQSPTHLIKTRGQQVTLRCSPKSGHDTVSWYQQALGQGPQFIFQYYEEEERQRGNFPDRFSGHQFPNYSSELNVNALLLGDSALYLCASSFLAGFDTEAFFGQGTRLTVV.